Below, 8 T cell receptor beta chains from the same sample are listed, as sequenced in a study of CD8 T cells in Susac syndrome. Random hexamers served to reverse transcribe about 0.5 to 1 ug RNA. TCRdb passed the immunoSEQ multiplex PCR reads through MiXCR, listing each CDR3 protein once. The sample contains about 120,000 distinct CDR3 sequences, around 95% of which appear only once. Material: CD8+ T cells from PBMCs. The receptor source for this set is a human donor with Susac syndrome.

CDR3 coding DNA: TGCGCCAGCAGCCAAGGGACTTTCAATGAGCAGTTCTTC. Its protein is CASSQGTFNEQFF. The chain is built from TRBV4-3 and TRBJ2-1, with a tentative D call TRBD2 (5 bases). V dropped 1 base and J dropped 6 bases, with 7 bases sitting between them. The length of the CDR3 is 13 residues. CDR1 is LGHNA, CDR2 YSLEER, per germline.

The chain carries TRBV19 and TRBJ1-1; TRBD1 is a possible D gene (5 bases). This CDR3 region has 12 residues. Germline assignment: CDR1 LNHDA and CDR2 SQIVND (reference sequence). The ends were cut back, 7 bases at V and 5 bases at J, with 11 bases in the middle. CDR3 DNA: TGTGCCAGTATAGGGGCAAGGACTGAAGCTTTCTTT. It codes for CASIGARTEAFF.

V usage is TRBV5-1 and J usage is TRBJ2-3; 8 bases agree with TRBD2. The CDR3 is 14 residues long. Germline loops: CDR1 SGHRS, CDR2 YFSETQ. V was clipped by 2 bases and J by 2 bases; unmatched bases: 1. For the CDR3, the DNA is TGCGCCAGCAGCTTAGCGGGGGACACAGATACGCAGTATTTT. It translates to CASSLAGDTDTQYF.

The genes are TRBV9 and TRBJ1-1; D not certain. The V gene's germline CDR1 is SGDLS and CDR2 YYNGEE. This CDR3 comprises 11 residues. V dropped 0 bases and J dropped 11 bases, with 8 bases sitting between them. The CDR3, as DNA: TGTGCCAGCAGCGTAGAAGAGGACGCTTTCTTT. As protein: CASSVEEDAFF.

The rearrangement uses TRBV7-9 and TRBJ2-7, with 9 positions matching TRBD2. Germline V gene sequence: CDR1 SEHNR, CDR2 FQNEAQ (reference sequence). V gave up 4 bases and J gave up 2 bases; unmatched junction bases: 9. The CDR3 is 16 residues long. As DNA, the CDR3 is TGTGCCAGCAGCTCCCCCAGCGGGGGGCCTGCCTACGAGCAGTACTTC. Amino acid sequence: CASSSPSGGPAYEQYF. The variable domain in full, with the rest retrieved from reference TRBV7-9 and TRBJ2-7, is DTGVSQNPRHKITKRGQNVTFRCDPISEHNRLYWYRQTLGQGPEFLTYFQNEAQLEKSRLLSDRFSAERPKGSFSTLEIQRTEQGDSAMYLCASSSPSGGPAYEQYFGPGTRLTVT.

The J gene is TRBJ1-2, the V gene TRBV12-3 or TRBV12-4, with TRBD1 identical over 7 bases. J lost 2 bases, V lost 2 bases, and 5 bases had no gene match. The CDR3 spans 15 residues. The CDR3 bases are TGTGCCAGCAGTTTACGACAGGGTGGAAACTATGGCTACACCTTC. Encoded protein: CASSLRQGGNYGYTF.

This chain uses TRBV4-3 with TRBJ2-2; D is undetermined. The CDR3 runs to 16 residues. The germline V and J ends were trimmed by 0 bases and 0 bases, with 8 bases remaining between them. Germline-derived CDR1 and CDR2 are LGHNA and YSLEER. CDR3 sequence: CASSQEDFTNTGELFF. The CDR3 DNA follows: TGCGCCAGCAGCCAAGAGGATTTTACGAACACCGGGGAGCTGTTTTTT.

V is TRBV6-4 and J is TRBJ2-1; 10 bases fit TRBD2. CDR3 length: 15 residues. Trimming removed 3 bases from V and 8 bases from J; junction bases left unmatched: 7. CDR1 is MRHNA, CDR2 SNTAGT, per germline. The CDR3 nucleotides read TGTGCCAGCAGTGAGGGTAGCGGGGGGTCGGATGAGCAGTTCTTC. Its protein is CASSEGSGGSDEQFF.